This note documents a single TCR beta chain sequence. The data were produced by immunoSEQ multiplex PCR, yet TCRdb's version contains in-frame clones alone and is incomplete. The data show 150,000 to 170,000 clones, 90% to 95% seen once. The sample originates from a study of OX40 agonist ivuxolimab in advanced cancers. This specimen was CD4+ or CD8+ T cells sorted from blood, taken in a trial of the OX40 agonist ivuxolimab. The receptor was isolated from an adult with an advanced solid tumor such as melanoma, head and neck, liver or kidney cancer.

As DNA, the CDR3 is TGTGCCAGTAGCCCCACCCTAACTAATGAAAAACTGTTTTTT. It codes for CASSPTLTNEKLFF. The V gene is TRBV19, the J gene TRBJ1-4; D remains unclear. The germline V gene has CDR1 LNHDA and CDR2 SQIVND (reference sequence). The CDR3 consists of 14 residues. V lost 6 bases, J lost 1 base, and 9 bases lay in between.